A single TCR beta chain is shown here with its context. Its antigen is still unknown. The sample originates from a study of PD-1 blockade in classical Hodgkin lymphoma. The method was immunoSEQ multiplex PCR; TCRdb's version includes in-frame clones alone and lacks a portion of them. The sample records more than 70,000 clones, over 90% being singletons. Study outcomes and limitations: Relapsed/refractory patients reportedly had lower baseline diversity than newly diagnosed patients. Initiation of nivolumab under 1 year after ASCT led to exclusion of patients.

Relapse after autologous stem cell transplantation occurred in every patient, and brentuximab vedotin exposure varied. The CDR3 contains 15 residues. Germline CDR1 GTSNPN, CDR2 SVGIG (reference sequence). With 5 bases removed from V and 8 bases from J, the gap between germline ends came to 21 bases. Specimen: peripheral blood mononuclear cells (PBMCs), collected before the second cycle of nivolumab. This chain uses TRBV30 with TRBJ1-4, with D possibly matching TRBD1 (5 bases). This sequence originates from a human donor with classical Hodgkin lymphoma. CDR3 nucleotides: TGTGCCTGGCGCCCTCCAGGGTCCTTGCCCGAAAAACTGTTTTTT. Protein sequence: CAWRPPGSLPEKLFF.